A single T cell receptor beta chain is shown here with its context. The antigen is unknown. The CDR3 covers 15 residues. Germline CDR1 MNHNY, CDR2 SVGAGI (reference sequence). The V and J ends lost 0 bases and 5 bases respectively, with 11 bases between them. These data come from a study of cytomegalovirus exposure and HLA in healthy donors. Study observations and caveats: It was likely that a cluster of highly shared sequence variants was a sequencing artifact.

PCR employed 60 Vbeta and 13 Jbeta primers. TCRdb's copy holds only in-frame clones and misses some; the assay was immunoSEQ multiplex PCR. Altogether 120,000 to 150,000 clones are present, roughly two thirds being singletons, with the ten largest covering 13% to 15%. The V gene is TRBV6-6, the J gene TRBJ1-5; no clear D gene. The source is a human donor in good health. The source material was PBMCs. The CDR3 DNA sequence: TGTGCCAGCAGTTACTCCCCGGGAGAGGATCAGCCCCAGCATTTT. Protein: CASSYSPGEDQPQHF.